The clone carrying this T cell receptor (beta chain) was seen many times. The sample belongs to a study of T cells in Graves' hyperthyroidism and ophthalmopathy. Study details: Sampling of peripheral blood happened at initial diagnosis, prior to any treatment.

CDR1 is SQVTM, CDR2 ANQGSEA, per germline. CDR3 size: 13 residues. Trimming pared 3 bases from V and 5 bases from J, leaving 13 bases between. TCR beta CDR3 region amplification was performed from RNA transcripts. First-round RT-PCR of the TCR CDR3 relied on the HTBI primer set. TCRdb independently ran MiXCR on the multiplex PCR reads; one entry per CDR3 protein. The table records around 600,000 distinct CDR3 sequences, roughly 14% of them present only once. The rearrangement uses TRBV29-1 and TRBJ1-1; tentative D call: TRBD1 (5 bases). This receptor was taken from a woman under 40 with Graves' hyperthyroidism. Sequenced: blood. DNA of the CDR3: TGCAGCGTTGACCAGGGTGGATGGACTGAAGCTTTCTTT. Amino acid sequence: CSVDQGGWTEAFF.